This T cell receptor beta chain was found in a study of T cell responses to AZD1222 COVID-19 vaccine. General study points: In all cases, repertoires were sampled only after the peak T cell response. Researchers report vaccine-associated CD4 TCRs spanning spike, with dominance at 160-218 and 743-854. Most donors were white British and more were female, and clonal diversity was possibly underestimated. Nearly half of spike-specific TCRs reportedly target unmutated variant regions.

Germline loops: CDR1 MNHEY, CDR2 SVGAGI. The V end was cut by 2 bases, the J end by 5 bases, with 11 bases between. The CDR3 is made up of 14 amino acids. As for this clone: Its cognate antigen is unknown.

The data were produced by immunoSEQ multiplex PCR, yet TCRdb's version contains in-frame clones alone and is incomplete. The sample has 90,000 to 130,000 clones; around 82% are singletons. The clonotype comes from an adult in good health. Material: peripheral blood, obtained on day 0 of AZD1222 vaccination. The chain has TRBV6-5 and TRBJ2-3; D is perhaps TRBD2 (6 bases). Written as DNA, the CDR3 is TGTGCCAGCAGTTACCTAGCGCAGGTAGATACGCAGTATTTT. This codes for CASSYLAQVDTQYF.